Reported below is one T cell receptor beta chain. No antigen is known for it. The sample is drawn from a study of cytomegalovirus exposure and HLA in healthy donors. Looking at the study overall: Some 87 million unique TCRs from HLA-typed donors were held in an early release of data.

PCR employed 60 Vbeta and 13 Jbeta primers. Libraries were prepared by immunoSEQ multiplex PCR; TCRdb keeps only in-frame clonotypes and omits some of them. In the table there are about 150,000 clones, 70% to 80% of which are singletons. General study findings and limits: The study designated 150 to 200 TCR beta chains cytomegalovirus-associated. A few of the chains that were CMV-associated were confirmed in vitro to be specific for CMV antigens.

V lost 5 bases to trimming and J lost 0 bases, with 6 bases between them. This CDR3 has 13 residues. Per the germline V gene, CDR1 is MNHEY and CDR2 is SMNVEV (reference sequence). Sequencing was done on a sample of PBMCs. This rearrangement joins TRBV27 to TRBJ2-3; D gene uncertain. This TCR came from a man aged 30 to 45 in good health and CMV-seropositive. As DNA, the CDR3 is TGTGCCAGCAGTGTGACTAGCACAGATACGCAGTATTTT. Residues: CASSVTSTDTQYF.